One and the same sample provided the 23 T cell receptor beta chains below, sequenced in a study of T-cell memory formation after mild COVID-19. TCRdb re-analysed the 5' RACE reads in MiXCR, keeping a single row per CDR3 protein. The profile shows around 250,000 distinct CDR3 sequences, about 16% of them singletons. Sequencing was performed on PBMCs or a T cell subset sorted from them (not recorded which). These receptor sequences come from an adult woman who had mild COVID-19 (a few samples of this study predate the infection). Cell type and time point are not known.

This clonotype occurred a few times. The chain couples TRBV6-6 to TRBJ1-1, with D uncertain. Trimming stripped 10 bases from V and 1 base from J, with 16 bases between. In germline, CDR1 is MNHNY, CDR2 SVGAGI (reference sequence). The CDR3 spans 14 residues. CDR3 sequence (DNA): TGTGCCACGCGGTGGGGTAGTGGGAACACTGAAGCTTTCTTT. Amino acid sequence: CATRWGSGNTEAFF.

The J gene is TRBJ2-7, the V gene TRBV2; unclear D gene. The V and J ends lost 4 bases and 1 base respectively, with 11 bases between them. This CDR3 has 14 amino acids. Germline assignment: CDR1 SNHLY and CDR2 FYNNEI. CDR3 amino acids: CASSGVPGSYEQYF. CDR3 in DNA: TGTGCCAGCAGTGGGGTCCCAGGTTCCTACGAGCAGTACTTC.

This clonotype was seen only once. For the CDR3, the DNA is TGCGCCAGCAGCAACCCACTCGACAGGGAGTTGGGCACCATATATTTT. Translating it yields CASSNPLDRELGTIYF. V usage is TRBV5-1 and J usage is TRBJ1-3, with TRBD1 matching over 7 bases. The CDR3 is made up of 16 amino acids. Germline V CDR1 and CDR2: SGHRS, YFSETQ. J lost 9 bases, V lost 4 bases, and 16 bases had no gene match.

The chain uses TRBV24-1 and TRBJ2-3; TRBD2 aligns across 12 bases. Germline lookup yields CDR1 KGHDR and CDR2 SFDVKD. This CDR3 is built from 18 residues. V dropped 2 bases and J dropped 5; count of bases not matched to a gene: 10. CDR3 region: CATSDSYVLAGGKDTQYF. CDR3 nucleotides: TGTGCCACCAGTGATTCGTACGTGCTAGCGGGGGGGAAAGATACGCAGTATTTT.

The genes are TRBV24-1 and TRBJ2-7; D is uncertain. The CDR3 is 14 residues long. Per germline, CDR1 KGHDR and CDR2 SFDVKD. The V end lost 9 bases, the J end lost 6 bases, and 20 bases lay between the germline ends. Here the CDR3 DNA reads TGTGCCACCCCTACCCTCGCCCTCTCTGCCGAGCAGTACTTC. Translating gives CATPTLALSAEQYF.

This clonotype was seen a single time. The V call is TRBV6-5, the J call TRBJ1-3, with D possibly matching TRBD1 (5 bases). Germline V gene sequence: CDR1 MNHEY, CDR2 SVGAGI. The CDR3 runs to 14 residues. Trimming cost V 4 bases and J 3 bases, with 10 bases left between them. This CDR3 reads CASSLRGDGNTIYF. CDR3 sequence (DNA): TGTGCCAGCAGTTTACGAGGGGATGGAAACACCATATATTTT.

This clonotype has just a few counts. The chain links TRBV7-2 to TRBJ2-1; TRBD2 matches at 10 bases. There are 15 residues in the CDR3. Germline trimming cut 5 bases from V and 5 bases from J; bases unmatched to any gene: 6. Germline V CDR1 and CDR2: SGHTA, FQGNSA. CDR3 sequence: CASSQTSGANNEQFF. DNA of the CDR3: TGTGCCAGCAGCCAAACTAGCGGGGCCAACAATGAGCAGTTCTTC.

This clonotype was found many times. V gene TRBV11-2 combines with J gene TRBJ1-2; 7 bases are shared with TRBD1. CDR3 length: 13 amino acids. Trimming removed 3 bases from V and 4 bases from J; junction bases left unmatched: 2. Germline CDR1 reads SGHAT; CDR2 reads FQNNGV. CDR3 protein: CASSFDRAYGYTF. For the CDR3, the DNA is TGTGCCAGCAGCTTCGACAGGGCCTATGGCTACACCTTC.

The J gene is TRBJ2-5, the V gene TRBV5-1, with D unclear. Trimming shortened V by 3 bases and J by 5 bases, and 8 bases separated the two germline ends. From germline, CDR1 is SGHRS and CDR2 YFSETQ. This CDR3 has 12 amino acids. The CDR3 DNA follows: TGCGCCAGCAGCTCAACTCGGGAGACCCAGTACTTC. Translating it yields CASSSTRETQYF. The whole variable domain, remainder taken from reference TRBV5-1 and TRBJ2-5, is KAGVTQTPRYLIKTRGQQVTLSCSPISGHRSVSWYQQTPGQGLQFLFEYFSETQRNKGNFPGRFSGRQFSNSRSEMNVSTLELGDSALYLCASSSTRETQYFGPGTRLLVL.

This clonotype was detected ten times or more. The rearrangement uses TRBV9 and TRBJ2-5, with 7 bases fitting TRBD2. CDR1 and CDR2 (germline): SGDLS, YYNGEE. The CDR3 loop spans 16 amino acids. V shed 4 bases, J shed 4 bases, and the junction held 13 bases outside the gene matches. CDR3 in amino acids: CASSHGGRGRGETQYF. CDR3 nucleotides: TGTGCCAGCAGCCACGGGGGGAGGGGAAGAGGAGAGACCCAGTACTTC.

Many counts were recorded for this clonotype. The V call is TRBV7-6, the J call TRBJ2-7; D unclear. CDR3 length: 13 amino acids. Looked up from germline, CDR1 is SGHVS and CDR2 is FNYEAQ. V was cut by 0 bases and J by 0 bases, with 3 bases left in between. As DNA, the CDR3 is TGTGCCAGCAGCTTAGCCTTCTCCTACGAGCAGTACTTC. It specifies CASSLAFSYEQYF.

This clonotype has more than one count but fewer than ten. The chain has TRBV4-3 and TRBJ1-2, with D tentatively TRBD1 (5 bases). From germline, CDR1 is LGHNA and CDR2 YSLEER. V was shortened by 0 bases and J by 1 base, with 12 bases between the two germline ends. The CDR3 is 16 residues long. CDR3 sequence (DNA): TGCGCCAGCAGCCAAGATTGGGGGGGAAATAACTATGGCTACACCTTC. It encodes CASSQDWGGNNYGYTF.

This rearrangement joins TRBV7-2 to TRBJ1-2; 7 positions match TRBD1. The V gene end was trimmed by 3 bases and the J gene end by 7 bases; junction bases not matched to a gene: 29. The CDR3 sequence is 21 residues long. CDR1 is SGHTA and CDR2 is FQGNSA in the germline V gene. The CDR3 reads CASSLVSLGRFLTGPGGGYTF. The CDR3 region has the DNA TGTGCCAGCAGCTTGGTTTCGTTGGGCAGATTTTTGACAGGGCCTGGGGGTGGCTACACCTTC.

The chain has TRBV20-1 and TRBJ1-2, with D possibly matching TRBD1 (6 bases). The V end lost 1 base, the J end lost 4 bases, and 13 bases lay between the germline ends. The CDR3 has 14 residues. Per the germline V gene, CDR1 is DFQATT and CDR2 is SNEGSKA (reference sequence). This chain's CDR3 is CSARVRGPLYGYTF. The CDR3 DNA reads TGCAGTGCTAGAGTCCGGGGGCCCCTCTATGGCTACACCTTC.

V and J are TRBV29-1 and TRBJ2-7; TRBD1 matches at 10 bases. This CDR3 region has 15 residues. V dropped 0 bases and J dropped 5; count of bases not matched to a gene: 7. The germline CDR1 and CDR2 sequences are SQVTM and ANQGSEA. CDR3 protein: CSVEDPGQGRHEQYF. The CDR3 coding sequence is TGCAGCGTTGAAGATCCGGGACAGGGGCGACACGAGCAGTACTTC.

Ten or more counts support this clonotype. One end of the junction does not line up with germline, which may come from a read error. V and J are TRBV5-1 and TRBJ1-1; no definite D call. The CDR3 is 13 residues long. The V gene's germline CDR1 is SGHRS and CDR2 YFSETQ. The CDR3 DNA sequence: TGTGCCAGCTCACCGGACGGGAACACTGAAGCTTTCTTT. It is translated as CASSPDGNTEAFF.

This chain links TRBV12-3 or TRBV12-4 with TRBJ2-7; weak D call: TRBD1 (5 bases). The ends were cut back, 1 base at V and 5 bases at J, with 9 bases in the middle. CDR3 length: 13 amino acids. DNA of the CDR3: TGTGCCAGCAGTTTAGTACTGGGGCACGAGCAGTACTTC. It is translated as CASSLVLGHEQYF.

The genes are TRBV29-1 and TRBJ2-1; D is perhaps TRBD1 or TRBD2 (6 bases each). This CDR3 spans 16 amino acids. The germline gives CDR1 SQVTM, CDR2 ANQGSEA. The ends were cut back, 4 bases at V and 8 bases at J, with 24 bases in the middle. DNA for the CDR3: TGCAGCGTTGTCCATGCCCGGGGGCCCGGTCGTTATGAGCAGTTCTTC. Its protein is CSVVHARGPGRYEQFF.

The J gene is TRBJ2-1, the V gene TRBV9; maybe TRBD2 (6 bases). CDR1 and CDR2 from the germline V gene are SGDLS and YYNGEE. Trimming stripped 3 bases from V and 0 bases from J, with 25 bases between. The CDR3 sequence is 20 residues long. The CDR3 protein is CASSALLLGGMGVSYNEQFF. The DNA of the CDR3 is TGTGCCAGCAGCGCCCTTCTCTTGGGCGGGATGGGGGTCTCCTACAATGAGCAGTTCTTC.

This clonotype has more than one count but fewer than ten. The chain uses TRBV27 and TRBJ2-3; 10 nucleotides line up with TRBD2. V shed 6 bases and J 3 bases; nucleotides not matched to a gene: 9. The CDR3 runs 16 residues. Germline V gene sequence: CDR1 MNHEY, CDR2 SMNVEV (reference sequence). The CDR3 DNA reads as TGTGCCAGCAGCACCCTAGCGGGAGTACTGACAGATACGCAGTATTTT. Protein product: CASSTLAGVLTDTQYF.

This chain joins TRBV7-9 and TRBJ2-4; 8 bases are shared with TRBD1. Germline V gene data show CDR1 as SEHNR and CDR2 as FQNEAQ (reference sequence). The CDR3 is 16 residues long. With 3 bases clipped from V and 0 bases from J, the junction kept 4 bases outside the gene matches. CDR3 region: CASSFGTGPAKNIQYF. CDR3 bases: TGTGCCAGCAGCTTCGGGACAGGCCCAGCCAAAAACATTCAGTACTTC.

This clonotype was seen a handful of times. The chain carries TRBV7-3 and TRBJ2-1; 10 bases align to TRBD1. The V and J ends lost 6 bases and 9 bases, in that order; junction bases with no gene match: 11. This CDR3 region has 15 residues. Per germline, CDR1 SGHTA and CDR2 FQGTGA. The CDR3 loop reads CASSSSRDRGSEQFF. As DNA, the CDR3 is TGTGCCAGCAGTTCATCCCGGGACAGGGGATCTGAGCAGTTCTTC.

This chain uses TRBV5-1 with TRBJ2-2; D not certain. The length of the CDR3 is 14 residues. The germline V gene has CDR1 SGHRS and CDR2 YFSETQ. The ends were cut back, 1 base at V and 5 bases at J, with 9 bases in the middle. The DNA of the CDR3 is TGCGCCAGCAGCTTGAGGATAGAGACCGGGGAGCTGTTTTTT. Translated, it gives CASSLRIETGELFF.